The 17 T cell receptor beta chains below all came from one sample that was sequenced in a study of T cell repertoires in cytomegalovirus infection (dated by TCRdb to between 2018 and 2020). Sequencing was carried out with an Illumina HiSeq 1500. The raw public data were reprocessed by TCRdb itself: fastp quality trimming at Q25, MiXCR clonotype calling, in-frame beta chains only. Rows matching on CDR3 protein sequence are summarized as one entry with the most common DNA and genes. The sample table holds fewer than 550,000 distinct CDR3 sequences, of which 16% were seen once. The top ten constitute 20% to 30% of the sample. The sample consisted of CD8+ T cells from PBMCs. The receptors shown here come from a human donor in good health (CMV status not recorded). Some clones in this sample may be carry-over from other donors' samples.

The chain employs TRBV7-8 and TRBJ1-5; D is undetermined. Trimming shortened V by 3 bases and J by 13 bases, and 22 bases separated the two germline ends. The germline gives CDR1 SGHVS, CDR2 FQNEAQ. CDR3 size: 15 residues. The CDR3 reads CASSLEEYGNQLQHF. CDR3 DNA: TGTGCCAGCAGCTTGGAGGAATATGGCAATCAGCTTCAGCATTTT.

This clonotype was detected many times. J is TRBJ2-7 and V is TRBV4-1; TRBD2 agrees at 12 bases. Per germline, CDR1 MGHRA and CDR2 YSYEKL. The junction had 0 bases not matched to a gene; V was cut back by 1 base and J by 2 bases. CDR3 length equals 15 residues. This CDR3 reads CASSQGTSGAYEQYF. CDR3 nucleotides: TGCGCCAGCAGCCAAGGGACTAGCGGGGCCTACGAGCAGTACTTC.

On this clonotype: Mismatch with germline at one junction end may stem from a read error. The CDR3 is CAGSLAQQDHPLHF. The CDR3 DNA sequence: TGTGCCGGCAGTTTAGCCCAGCAGGACCACCCCCTCCACTTT. The rearrangement links TRBV12-3 or TRBV12-4 to TRBJ1-6; no definite D call. This CDR3 contains 14 residues.

On this clonotype itself: A much bigger clone sits one base away, suggesting this may be a read error. The missing conserved phenylalanine or tryptophan at the end of this CDR3 makes a read error likely. V is TRBV28 and J is TRBJ2-1; perhaps TRBD2 as D (5 bases). The germline V gene has CDR1 MDHEN and CDR2 SYDVKM. The CDR3 sequence is 17 residues long. V was trimmed by 4 bases and J by 8 bases, leaving 24 bases between them. The CDR3 protein is CASSSPLPSPSQDEQFL. In DNA form, the CDR3 reads TGTGCCAGCAGTTCCCCTCTACCTAGCCCCAGCCAGGATGAGCAGTTCTTA.

CDR3 DNA sequence: TGCAGCGCGACCGCTGGTGGAAACACCATATATTTT. Its protein product is CSATAGGNTIYF. The chain links TRBV29-1 to TRBJ1-3; D remains unclear. This CDR3 has 12 residues. CDR1 SQVTM and CDR2 ANQGSEA come from the germline V gene. Trimming stripped 7 bases from V and 3 bases from J, with 10 bases between.

This clonotype was detected many times. This sequence joins TRBV10-3 and TRBJ2-1; D is undetermined. Trimming shortened V by 2 bases and J by 0 bases, and 14 bases separated the two germline ends. Germline V CDR1 and CDR2: ENHRY, SYGVKD. The CDR3 runs 17 residues. CDR3 nucleotide sequence: TGTGCCATCAGTGAGGGGTACGGAGCCCGCTCCTACAATGAGCAGTTCTTC. It yields the protein CAISEGYGARSYNEQFF.

A few counts support this clonotype. The V and J genes are TRBV5-4 and TRBJ2-1; TRBD2 matches 8 bases. V lost 4 bases to trimming and J lost 1 base; unmatched junction nucleotides: 4. The CDR3 is made up of 15 amino acids. Looked up from germline, CDR1 is SGHNT and CDR2 is YYREEE (reference sequence). CDR3 DNA sequence: TGTGCCAGCAGCCCGGGACTAGGATCCTACAATGAGCAGTTCTTC. Protein product: CASSPGLGSYNEQFF. Using reference TRBV5-4 and TRBJ2-1 for the parts outside the CDR3, the full variable domain is ETGVTQSPTHLIKTRGQQVTLRCSSQSGHNTVSWYQQALGQGPQFIFQYYREEENGRGNFPPRFSGLQFPNYSSELNVNALELDDSALYLCASSPGLGSYNEQFFGPGTRLTVL.

The chain links TRBV4-1 to TRBJ2-7; 7 bases are a match to TRBD2. This CDR3 spans 16 amino acids. V shed 1 base and J 5 bases; nucleotides not matched to a gene: 11. Germline assignment: CDR1 MGHRA and CDR2 YSYEKL. The CDR3 DNA follows: TGCGCCAGCAGCCAAGCGGGAGGAACCCATCTGAACGAGCAGTACTTC. This codes for CASSQAGGTHLNEQYF.

This clonotype was counted at least ten times. This chain joins TRBV28 and TRBJ2-3; D possibly uses TRBD1 or TRBD2 (5 bases each). The length of the CDR3 is 16 residues. CDR1 is MDHEN and CDR2 is SYDVKM in the germline V gene. V lost 3 bases to trimming and J lost 1 base, with 14 bases between them. CDR3 region: CASSFHGGFRTDTQYF. CDR3 coding DNA: TGTGCCAGCAGTTTTCATGGGGGATTCCGCACAGATACGCAGTATTTT.

The table lists this clonotype with many counts. The chain uses TRBV7-9 and TRBJ2-1, with D possibly matching TRBD1 (8 bases). Germline V gene sequence: CDR1 SEHNR, CDR2 FQNEAQ (reference sequence). CDR3 length: 13 residues. The V end was cut by 4 bases, the J end by 8 bases, with 12 bases between. DNA for the CDR3: TGTGCCAGCAGCTCACAGGGGGGGGATGAGCAGTTCTTC. Translating gives CASSSQGGDEQFF. The full variable domain, in which reference TRBV7-9 and TRBJ2-1 provide the parts outside the CDR3, is DTGVSQNPRHKITKRGQNVTFRCDPISEHNRLYWYRQTLGQGPEFLTYFQNEAQLEKSRLLSDRFSAERPKGSFSTLEIQRTEQGDSAMYLCASSSQGGDEQFFGPGTRLTVL.

This clonotype has at least ten counts. This chain uses TRBV4-1 with TRBJ1-5, with D perhaps matching TRBD1 (5 bases). CDR1 is MGHRA and CDR2 is YSYEKL in the germline V gene. V was shortened by 1 base and J by 3 bases, with 10 bases between the two germline ends. CDR3 size: 15 residues. The CDR3 loop reads CASSQVDSNNQPQHF. The CDR3 nucleotides read TGCGCCAGCAGCCAAGTCGACAGCAACAATCAGCCCCAGCATTTT.

This clonotype has a count of ten or more. The CDR3 sequence is CASSLDKTGADEQYF. The CDR3 nucleotides are TGTGCCAGCAGCTTAGACAAGACAGGGGCCGACGAGCAGTACTTC. The chain uses TRBV7-6 and TRBJ2-7; 8 nucleotides match TRBD1. The CDR3 runs 15 residues. Germline values: CDR1 SGHVS, CDR2 FNYEAQ. V was pared by 1 base and J by 5 bases, with 7 bases of the junction left unmatched.

The chain combines TRBV28 with TRBJ1-2; D uncertain. The CDR3 spans 14 residues. The V end lost 3 bases, the J end lost 4 bases, and 12 bases lay between the germline ends. Germline loops: CDR1 MDHEN, CDR2 SYDVKM. The CDR3, as DNA: TGTGCCAGCAGTTTGTTAGGGAGTGGCTATGGCTACACCTTC. It encodes CASSLLGSGYGYTF.

Many counts were recorded for this clonotype. The chain recombines TRBV7-9 with TRBJ2-1; D call uncertain. V shed 2 bases and J shed 10 bases, with 9 bases lying between them. Germline CDR1 reads SEHNR; CDR2 reads FQNEAQ (reference sequence). The CDR3 runs 12 residues. CDR3 sequence (DNA): TGTGCCAGCAGCTTATTCGAAAGGGAGCAGTTCTTC. Translated, it gives CASSLFEREQFF.

V is TRBV6-1 and J is TRBJ2-4; D assignment may be TRBD1 or TRBD2 (6 bases each). The V gene's germline CDR1 is MNHNS and CDR2 SASEGT. The ends were cut back, 4 bases at V and 7 bases at J, with 17 bases in the middle. The length of the CDR3 is 15 residues. CDR3: CASSGAARGVNIQYF. The CDR3, as DNA: TGTGCCAGCAGTGGGGCCGCTAGGGGGGTGAACATTCAGTACTTC.

The chain uses TRBV20-1 and TRBJ2-3; the D is unclear. Per the germline V gene, CDR1 is DFQATT and CDR2 is SNEGSKA (reference sequence). Trimming took 4 bases from V and 2 from J, leaving 10 bases between them. This CDR3 has 13 amino acids. This CDR3 reads CSAMSGDTDTQYF. The CDR3 DNA reads as TGCAGTGCTATGAGTGGGGACACAGATACGCAGTATTTT.

This clonotype was seen ten or more times. J is TRBJ1-1 and V is TRBV4-1; maybe TRBD1 (5 bases). Germline CDR1 is MGHRA and CDR2 is YSYEKL. This CDR3 has 15 residues. The V gene lost 3 bases and the J gene lost 1 base, with 12 bases spanning the gap. The CDR3 is CASSHPLTENTEAFF. DNA for the CDR3: TGCGCCAGCAGCCATCCCCTGACAGAGAACACTGAAGCTTTCTTT.